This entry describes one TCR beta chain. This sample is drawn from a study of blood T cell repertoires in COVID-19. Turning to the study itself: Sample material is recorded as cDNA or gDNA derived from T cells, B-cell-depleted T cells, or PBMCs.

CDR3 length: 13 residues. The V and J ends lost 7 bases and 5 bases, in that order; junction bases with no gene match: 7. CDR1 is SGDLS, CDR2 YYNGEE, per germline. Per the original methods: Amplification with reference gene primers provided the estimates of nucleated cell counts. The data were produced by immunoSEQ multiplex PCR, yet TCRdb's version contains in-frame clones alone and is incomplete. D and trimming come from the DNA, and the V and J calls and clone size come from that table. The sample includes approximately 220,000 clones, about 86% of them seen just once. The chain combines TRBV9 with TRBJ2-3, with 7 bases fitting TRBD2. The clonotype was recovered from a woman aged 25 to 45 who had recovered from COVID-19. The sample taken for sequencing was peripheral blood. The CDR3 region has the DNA TGTGCCAGCGGGGCGGGAGAGGTAGATACGCAGTATTTT. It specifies CASGAGEVDTQYF.